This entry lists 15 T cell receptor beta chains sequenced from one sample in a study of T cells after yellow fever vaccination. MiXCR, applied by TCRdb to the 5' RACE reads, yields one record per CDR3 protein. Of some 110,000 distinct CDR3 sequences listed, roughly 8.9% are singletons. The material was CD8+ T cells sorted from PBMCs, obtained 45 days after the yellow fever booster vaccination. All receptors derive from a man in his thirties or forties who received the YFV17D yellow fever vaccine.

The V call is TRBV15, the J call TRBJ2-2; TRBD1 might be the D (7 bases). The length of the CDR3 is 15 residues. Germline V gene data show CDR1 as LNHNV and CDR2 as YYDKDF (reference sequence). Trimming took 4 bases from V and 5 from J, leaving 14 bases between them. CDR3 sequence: CATSMKPGGTGELFF. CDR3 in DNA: TGTGCCACCAGCATGAAGCCAGGGGGGACCGGGGAGCTGTTTTTT. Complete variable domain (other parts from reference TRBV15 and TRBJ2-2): DAMVIQNPRYQVTQFGKPVTLSCSQTLNHNVMYWYQQKSSQAPKLLFHYYDKDFNNEADTPDNFQSRRPNTSFCFLDIRSPGLGDTAMYLCATSMKPGGTGELFFGEGSRLTVL.

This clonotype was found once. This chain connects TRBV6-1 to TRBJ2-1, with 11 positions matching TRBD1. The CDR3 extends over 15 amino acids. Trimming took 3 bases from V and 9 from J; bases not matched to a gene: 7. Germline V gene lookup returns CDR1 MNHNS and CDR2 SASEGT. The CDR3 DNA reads TGTGCCAGCAGTGACCCGGGACAGGGGGGTTTTGAGCAGTTCTTC. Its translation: CASSDPGQGGFEQFF.

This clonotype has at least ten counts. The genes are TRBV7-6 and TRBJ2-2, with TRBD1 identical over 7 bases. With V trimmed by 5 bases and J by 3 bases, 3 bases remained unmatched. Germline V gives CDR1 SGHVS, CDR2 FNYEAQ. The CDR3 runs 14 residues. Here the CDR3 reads CASSLTGDTGELFF. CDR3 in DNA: TGTGCCAGCAGCCTAACAGGGGACACCGGGGAGCTGTTTTTT.

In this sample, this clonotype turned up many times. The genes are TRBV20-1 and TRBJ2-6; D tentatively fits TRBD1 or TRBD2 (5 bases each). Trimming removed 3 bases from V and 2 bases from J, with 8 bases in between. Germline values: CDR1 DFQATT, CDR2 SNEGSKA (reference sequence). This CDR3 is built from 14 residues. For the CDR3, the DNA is TGCAGTGCTAGGGGGGTGCCTGGGGCCAACGTCCTGACTTTC. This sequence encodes CSARGVPGANVLTF.

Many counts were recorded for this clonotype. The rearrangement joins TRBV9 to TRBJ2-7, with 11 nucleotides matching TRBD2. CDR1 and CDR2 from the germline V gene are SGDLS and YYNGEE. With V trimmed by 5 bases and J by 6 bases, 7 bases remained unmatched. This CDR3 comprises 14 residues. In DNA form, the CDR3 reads TGTGCCAGCAGTTTGGGACTAGCGGATTCCGAGCAGTACTTC. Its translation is CASSLGLADSEQYF.

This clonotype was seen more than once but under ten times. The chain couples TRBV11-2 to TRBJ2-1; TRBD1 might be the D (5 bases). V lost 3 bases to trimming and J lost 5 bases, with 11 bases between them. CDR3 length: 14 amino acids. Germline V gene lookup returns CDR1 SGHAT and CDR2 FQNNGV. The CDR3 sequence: CASSFFLGDNEQFF. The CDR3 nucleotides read TGTGCCAGCAGCTTTTTTTTAGGGGACAATGAGCAGTTCTTC.

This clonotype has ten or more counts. The CDR3 bases are TGCGCCAGCAGCCCCACCTGGAGGGGCGTCTCTGGAAACACCATATATTTT. Residues: CASSPTWRGVSGNTIYF. The genes are TRBV4-3 and TRBJ1-3, with a weak D call TRBD1 (5 bases). The CDR3 consists of 17 residues. V lost 4 bases and J lost 0, with 16 bases in between. CDR1 and CDR2 from the germline V gene are LGHNA and YSLEER.

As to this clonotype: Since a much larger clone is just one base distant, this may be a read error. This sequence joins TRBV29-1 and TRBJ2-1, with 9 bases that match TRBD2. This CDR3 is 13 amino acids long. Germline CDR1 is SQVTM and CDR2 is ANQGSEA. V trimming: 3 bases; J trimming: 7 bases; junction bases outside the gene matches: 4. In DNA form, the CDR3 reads TGCAGCGTTGAGGGACTAGCTGGTAATGAGCAGTTCTTC. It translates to CSVEGLAGNEQFF.

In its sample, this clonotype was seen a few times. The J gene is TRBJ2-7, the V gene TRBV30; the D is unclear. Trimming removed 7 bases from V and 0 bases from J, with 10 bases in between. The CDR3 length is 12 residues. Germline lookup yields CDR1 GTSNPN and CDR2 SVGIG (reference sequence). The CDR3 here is CASDGSSYEQYF. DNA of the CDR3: TGTGCCTCTGACGGTAGCTCCTACGAGCAGTACTTC.

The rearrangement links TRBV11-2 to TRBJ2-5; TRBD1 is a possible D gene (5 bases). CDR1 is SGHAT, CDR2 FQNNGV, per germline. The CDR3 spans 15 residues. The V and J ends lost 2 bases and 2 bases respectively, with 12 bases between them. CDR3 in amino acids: CASSLYGQGQETQYF. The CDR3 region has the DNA TGTGCCAGCAGCTTATACGGCCAGGGTCAAGAGACCCAGTACTTC.

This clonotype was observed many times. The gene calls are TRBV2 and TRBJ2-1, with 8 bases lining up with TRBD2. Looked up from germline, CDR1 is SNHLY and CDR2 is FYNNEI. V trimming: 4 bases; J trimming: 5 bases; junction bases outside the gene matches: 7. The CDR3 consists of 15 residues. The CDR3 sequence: CASSAGTRGDNEQFF. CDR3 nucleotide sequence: TGTGCCAGCAGTGCCGGGACTAGGGGCGACAATGAGCAGTTCTTC.

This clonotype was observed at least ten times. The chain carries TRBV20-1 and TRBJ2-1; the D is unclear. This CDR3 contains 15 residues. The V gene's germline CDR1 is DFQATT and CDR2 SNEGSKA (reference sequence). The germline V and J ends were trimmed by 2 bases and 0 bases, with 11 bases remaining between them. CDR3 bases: TGCAGTGCTAGAATGGCGCCTAGCTCCTACAATGAGCAGTTCTTC. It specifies CSARMAPSSYNEQFF.

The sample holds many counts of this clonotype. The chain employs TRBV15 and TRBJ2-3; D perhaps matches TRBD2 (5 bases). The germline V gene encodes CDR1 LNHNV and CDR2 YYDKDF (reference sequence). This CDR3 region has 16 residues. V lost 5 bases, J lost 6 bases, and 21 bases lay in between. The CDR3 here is CATSPARRVGWDTQYF. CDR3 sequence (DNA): TGTGCCACCAGCCCGGCGCGGCGGGTCGGTTGGGATACGCAGTATTTT. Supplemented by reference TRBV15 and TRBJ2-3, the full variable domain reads DAMVIQNPRYQVTQFGKPVTLSCSQTLNHNVMYWYQQKSSQAPKLLFHYYDKDFNNEADTPDNFQSRRPNTSFCFLDIRSPGLGDTAMYLCATSPARRVGWDTQYFGPGTRLTVL.

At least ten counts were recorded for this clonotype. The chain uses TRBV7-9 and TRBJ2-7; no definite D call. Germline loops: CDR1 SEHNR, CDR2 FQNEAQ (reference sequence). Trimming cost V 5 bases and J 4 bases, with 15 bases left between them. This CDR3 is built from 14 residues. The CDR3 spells CASSPRAAPYEQYF. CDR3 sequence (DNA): TGTGCCAGCAGCCCCCGGGCGGCGCCTTACGAGCAGTACTTC.

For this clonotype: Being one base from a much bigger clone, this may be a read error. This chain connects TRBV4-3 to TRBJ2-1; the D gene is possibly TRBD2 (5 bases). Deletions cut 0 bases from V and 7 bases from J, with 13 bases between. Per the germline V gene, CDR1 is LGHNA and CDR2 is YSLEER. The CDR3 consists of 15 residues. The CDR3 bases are TGCGCCAGCAGCCAAGATTGGGCTAGCTGGAATGAGCAGTTCTTC. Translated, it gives CASSQDWASWNEQFF.